This TCR beta chain was captured in a study of T cells in tuberculosis. This clone was seen only once. Other DNA sequences within the sample encode an identical CDR3. TCRdb keeps only in-frame clones here, not all; method: immunoSEQ multiplex PCR. The sample gives some 29,000 clones, 90% of which show up once; approximately 6.6% is in the top ten. Material for sequencing was PBMCs. The TCR originated in a donor aged 5-35 years with latent tuberculosis or without tuberculosis infection.

DNA for the CDR3: TGTGCCAGCAGTGAAGTCTCGGGCAGGGGGCGTGGCAATCAGCCCCAGCATTTT. It specifies CASSEVSGRGRGNQPQHF. This chain connects TRBV6-1 to TRBJ1-5, with 8 nucleotides matching TRBD1. The germline V gene encodes CDR1 MNHNS and CDR2 SASEGT. Trimming took 1 base from V and 2 from J; bases not matched to a gene: 10. The CDR3 spans 18 residues.